This T cell receptor (beta chain) was captured in a study of T cell repertoires in cytomegalovirus infection. Study as a whole: Shared public TCR beta signatures pointed to both CMV infection and a matching HLA type.

TCRdb processed the reads anew with MiXCR; each CDR3 protein has one entry. The repertoire holds a few hundred thousand distinct CDR3 sequences, with roughly 16% as singletons. This clonotype came up a few times. Unmatched junction bases numbered 13, after V lost 0 bases and J lost 1 base. The CDR3 extends over 19 amino acids. CDR1 and CDR2 from the germline V gene are SNHLY and FYNNEI. The source of this sequence is a human donor in good health (CMV status not recorded). Some clones in this sample may be carry-over from other donors' samples. The gene calls are TRBV2 and TRBJ2-5, with 8 nucleotides matching TRBD2. The sequenced sample was PBMCs. CDR3 in amino acids: CASSEAIGLAGSFQETQYF. CDR3 coding DNA: TGTGCCAGCAGTGAAGCTATAGGACTAGCCGGCTCCTTCCAAGAGACCCAGTACTTC. The full variable domain, completed using reference TRBV2 and TRBJ2-5, is EPEVTQTPSHQVTQMGQEVILRCVPISNHLYFYWYRQILGQKVEFLVSFYNNEISEKSEIFDDQFSVERPDGSNFTLKIRSTKLEDSAMYFCASSEAIGLAGSFQETQYFGPGTRLLVL.